One T cell receptor beta chain is described in this entry. This specimen comes from a study of blood T cell repertoires in COVID-19. At the level of the study: Acute-phase and convalescent COVID-19 samples originated in the United States, Italy and Spain. PBMCs, B-cell-depleted T cells, or T cells provided the cDNA or gDNA that made up the material.

Unmatched junction bases numbered 8, after V lost 1 base and J lost 1 base. This CDR3 region has 17 residues. The germline gives CDR1 SGHTA, CDR2 FQGNSA. Authors' data handling: Estimation of nucleated cell counts was performed using reference gene primer amplification. Some clones are missing from TCRdb's copy, which holds only in-frame ones; the method was immunoSEQ multiplex PCR. That table is the source of V, J and clone size, and D and trimming were worked out from the DNA. The repertoire consists of 90,000 to 120,000 clones, with 70% to 90% occurring once and the leading ten covering 5.5% to 8%.

The V gene is TRBV7-2, the J gene TRBJ2-7, with TRBD2 identical over 9 bases. This clonotype originated in a man in his fifties with active or convalescent COVID-19. Specimen: peripheral blood. The DNA for the CDR3 is TGTGCCAGCAGCTTAGAGGGTCGCGGGAGGGGATCCTACGAGCAGTACTTC. Its translation is CASSLEGRGRGSYEQYF.